Detailed here is one T cell receptor (beta chain). Its antigen is still unknown. Produced via immunoSEQ multiplex PCR; TCRdb's table is partial and in-frame only. This sample has 25,000 to 35,000 clones, with roughly 86% found just once. This sample stems from a study of T cells in narcolepsy. Study in general: Healthy controls were enrolled alongside patients with narcolepsy type 1 or type 2. Whole-study findings and limits: Autoreactive clonotypes reportedly recurred in blood of same and different patients, not controls. HCRT-specific and TRIB2-specific autoreactive clonotypes appeared among same-patient CSF and blood CD4+ clonotypes.

The germline V gene has CDR1 SGHDT and CDR2 YYEEEE. V was shortened by 6 bases and J by 9 bases, with 22 bases between the two germline ends. CDR3 length: 15 amino acids. Specimen: memory (CD45RA-) CD4+ T cells from blood. The gene calls are TRBV5-6 and TRBJ2-1; D is tentatively TRBD1 or TRBD2 (6 bases each). The receptor comes from a human donor in good health. The DNA for the CDR3 is TGTGCCAGCATCCCTGGGGGGCAGGGGTTTGGTGAGCAGTTCTTC. Protein: CASIPGGQGFGEQFF.